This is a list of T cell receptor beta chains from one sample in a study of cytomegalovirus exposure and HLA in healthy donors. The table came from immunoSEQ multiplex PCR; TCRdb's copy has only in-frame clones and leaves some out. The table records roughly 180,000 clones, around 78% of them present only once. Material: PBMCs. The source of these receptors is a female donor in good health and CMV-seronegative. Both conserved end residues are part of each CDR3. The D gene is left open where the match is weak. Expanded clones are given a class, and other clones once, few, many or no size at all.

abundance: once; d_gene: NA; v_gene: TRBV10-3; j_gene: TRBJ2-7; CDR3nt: TGTGCCACTAGACCGAATCGATACGAGCAGTACTTC; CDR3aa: CATRPNRYEQYF
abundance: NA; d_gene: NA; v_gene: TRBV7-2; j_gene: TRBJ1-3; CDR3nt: TGTGCCAGCAGCTTGGAGGGCAGCTCTGGAAACACCATATATTTT; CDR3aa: CASSLEGSSGNTIYF
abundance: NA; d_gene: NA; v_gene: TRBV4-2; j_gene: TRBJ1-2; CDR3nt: TGTGCCAGCAGCCCGGGGCAGGGGAACTATGGCTACACCTTC; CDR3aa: CASSPGQGNYGYTF
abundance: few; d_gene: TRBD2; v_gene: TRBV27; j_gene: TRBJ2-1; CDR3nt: TGTGCCAGCAGAAAAGCGGGGGGGGAGTTCTTC; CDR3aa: CASRKAGGEFF
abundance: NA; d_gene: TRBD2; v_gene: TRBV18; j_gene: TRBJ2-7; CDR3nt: TGTGCCAGCTCACCGACTAGCGGTACCTACGAGCAGTACTTC; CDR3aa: CASSPTSGTYEQYF
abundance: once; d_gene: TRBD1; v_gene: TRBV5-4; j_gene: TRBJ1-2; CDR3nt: TGTGCCAGCAGTTTCTTAACAGGGGGCTATGGCTACACCTTC; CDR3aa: CASSFLTGGYGYTF
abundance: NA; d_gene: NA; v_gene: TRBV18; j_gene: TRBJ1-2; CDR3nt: TGTGCCAGCTCACCAACTGACTCCTATGGCTACACCTTC; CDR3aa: CASSPTDSYGYTF
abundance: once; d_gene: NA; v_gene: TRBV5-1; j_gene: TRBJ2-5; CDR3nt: TGCGCCAGCAGCCCCCGGATGGGGCAGGAGACCCAGTACTTC; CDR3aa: CASSPRMGQETQYF
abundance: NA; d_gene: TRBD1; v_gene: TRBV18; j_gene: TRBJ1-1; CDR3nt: TGTGCCAGCTCACCGGTCTTAGGACAGGGTACTGAAGCTTTCTTT; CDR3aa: CASSPVLGQGTEAFF
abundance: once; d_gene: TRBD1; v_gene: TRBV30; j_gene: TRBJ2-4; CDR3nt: TGTGCCTGGGGGGATAGCAGGGGGCAATCAAACATTCAGTACTTC; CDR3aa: CAWGDSRGQSNIQYF
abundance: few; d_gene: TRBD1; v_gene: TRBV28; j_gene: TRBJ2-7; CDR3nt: TGTGCCAGCAGTCTCCCCGACAGGGGAGCCTACGAGCAGTACTTC; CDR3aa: CASSLPDRGAYEQYF
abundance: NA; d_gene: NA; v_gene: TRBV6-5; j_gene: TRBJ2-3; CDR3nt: TGTGCCAGCAGTTACGAGAACCGCCTCACAGATACGCAGTATTTT; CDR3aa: CASSYENRLTDTQYF
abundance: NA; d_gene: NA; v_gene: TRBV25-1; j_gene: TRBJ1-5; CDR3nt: TGTGCCAGCAGTGAAGAAATTCAGTGGAGGGATCAGCCCCAGCATTTT; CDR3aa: CASSEEIQWRDQPQHF
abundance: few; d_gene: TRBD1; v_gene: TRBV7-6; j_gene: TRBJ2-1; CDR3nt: TGTGCCAGCAGCCCCCCGGGACAGGGGAGGGGTGAGCAGTTCTTC; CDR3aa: CASSPPGQGRGEQFF
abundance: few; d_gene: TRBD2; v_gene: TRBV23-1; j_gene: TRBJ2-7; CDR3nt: TGCGCCAGCAGCGGGACTAGAAGGGGGTACGAGCAGTACTTC; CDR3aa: CASSGTRRGYEQYF
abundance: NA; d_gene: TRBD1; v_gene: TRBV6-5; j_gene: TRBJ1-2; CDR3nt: TGTGCCAGCTCCTCAACAGGGGACAGGGCCTATGGCTACACCTTC; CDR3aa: CASSSTGDRAYGYTF
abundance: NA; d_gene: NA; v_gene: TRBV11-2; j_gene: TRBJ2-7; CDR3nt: TGTGCCAGCAGCGCGGTGGCACCCTACGAGCAGTACTTC; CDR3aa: CASSAVAPYEQYF
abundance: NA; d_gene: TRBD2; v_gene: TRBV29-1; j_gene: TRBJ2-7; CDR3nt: TGCAGCGCGATCCAGGGAGGGCCCTACGAGCAGTACTTC; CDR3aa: CSAIQGGPYEQYF
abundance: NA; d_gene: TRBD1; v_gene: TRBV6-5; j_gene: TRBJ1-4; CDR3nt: TGTGCCAGCAGGGAGGACAGGGGGCTTGGAATAACTCTGTTTTTT; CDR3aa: CASREDRGLGITLFF
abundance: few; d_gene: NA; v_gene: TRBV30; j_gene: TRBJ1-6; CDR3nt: TGTGCCTACGGGACTTTCACTAATTCACCCCTCCACTTT; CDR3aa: CAYGTFTNSPLHF
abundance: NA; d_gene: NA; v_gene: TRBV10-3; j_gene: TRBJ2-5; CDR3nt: TGTGCCATCAGTGAGGGGGGCCTGCAGTACTTC; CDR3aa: CAISEGGLQYF
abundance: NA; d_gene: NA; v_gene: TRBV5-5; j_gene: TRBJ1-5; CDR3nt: TGTGCCAGCAGCTTGACAGGGACCAATCAGCCCCAGCATTTT; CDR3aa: CASSLTGTNQPQHF
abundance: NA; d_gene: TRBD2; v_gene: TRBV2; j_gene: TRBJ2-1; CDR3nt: TGTGCCGCCGGACTAGCGGGAGGCCGGAATGAGCAGTTCTTC; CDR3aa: CAAGLAGGRNEQFF